The next 14 T cell receptor beta chains were all read from a single sample in a study of tumor and adjacent non-tumor tissue in lung cancer. Three rounds of nested PCR, following a modified ARM-PCR protocol, produced the TCRbeta library. Each CDR3 protein is one row after TCRdb ran MiXCR on the multiplex PCR reads. Seen here are 110,000 or so distinct CDR3 sequences, roughly 80% observed once, and the top ten hold under 45%. The template was RNA from unsorted bulk tissue. The sequenced sample consisted of lung tumor tissue. Receptors originate from a woman aged 60-70 years with non-small cell lung cancer.

This chain uses TRBV5-1 with TRBJ1-3; D call uncertain. Per germline, CDR1 SGHRS and CDR2 YFSETQ. This CDR3 comprises 15 residues. V lost 0 bases and J 0 bases, leaving 7 bases between the germline ends. CDR3 in amino acids: CASSLDPGSGNTIYF. CDR3 nucleotide sequence: TGCGCCAGCAGCTTGGACCCGGGCTCTGGAAACACCATATATTTT.

Only one count was recorded for this clonotype. An end of the junction does not agree with germline; a read error may underlie this. This chain links TRBV5-6 with TRBJ2-1; D gene unclear. CDR1 SGHDT and CDR2 YYEEEE come from the germline V gene. The CDR3 spans 16 residues. This CDR3 is CTSNLFRVVNHNEQFF. The CDR3 DNA is TGTACCAGCAACCTTTTCCGGGTGGTCAATCACAATGAGCAGTTCTTC.

The chain carries TRBV29-1 and TRBJ1-1; D remains unclear. Trimming shortened V by 7 bases and J by 4 bases, and 13 bases separated the two germline ends. This CDR3 has 12 residues. CDR1 is SQVTM and CDR2 is ANQGSEA in the germline V gene. This chain's CDR3 is CSAEVGSTEAFF. The CDR3 coding sequence is TGCAGCGCCGAAGTGGGGTCCACTGAAGCTTTCTTT.

This clonotype was seen at least ten times. This chain uses TRBV12-3 or TRBV12-4 with TRBJ1-2; 12 bases map to TRBD1. The V gene end was trimmed by 5 bases and the J gene end by 11 bases; junction bases not matched to a gene: 12. The CDR3 loop spans 15 amino acids. CDR3 amino acids: CASSLGQGAWWEYTF. The CDR3 DNA follows: TGTGCCAGCAGTCTGGGACAGGGGGCATGGTGGGAGTACACCTTC.

Details on this clonotype: Sequence at one end of the junction differs from germline and may be a read error. J is TRBJ2-4 and V is TRBV19, with D perhaps TRBD1 (6 bases). CDR1 LNHDA and CDR2 SQIVND come from the germline V gene (reference sequence). The CDR3 spans 17 residues. CDR3: CASSSVDSGIVKIIQYF. The CDR3 DNA sequence: TGTGCCAGTAGCTCTGTGGACAGCGGCATAGTCAAAATCATTCAGTACTTC.

This clonotype was observed a single time. A single base separates this from a much larger clone, so it may be a read error. The rearrangement links TRBV4-1 to TRBJ1-1; TRBD1 aligns across 8 bases. The CDR3 covers 14 residues. Per the germline V gene, CDR1 is MGHRA and CDR2 is YSYEKL. Here the CDR3 reads CASSGQGANIEAFF. The CDR3 region has the DNA TGCGCCAGCAGTGGGCAGGGGGCAAACATTGAAGCTTTCTTT.

Note on this clonotype: A junction end diverges from the germline sequence, so it may reflect a read error. V and J are TRBV20-1 and TRBJ2-1, with TRBD1 as a possible D gene (5 bases). Germline CDR1 is DFQATT and CDR2 is SNEGSKA (reference sequence). This CDR3 spans 15 amino acids. CDR3: CNATPAQGRLNEQFF. In DNA, the CDR3 is TGCAATGCTACCCCCGCCCAGGGCAGATTGAACGAGCAGTTCTTC.

This clonotype showed up many times. V is TRBV5-6 and J is TRBJ2-7; possible D gene TRBD1, 5 bases. In germline, CDR1 is SGHDT, CDR2 YYEEEE. The CDR3 is 15 amino acids. Trimming shortened V by 6 bases and J by 0 bases, and 16 bases separated the two germline ends. DNA for the CDR3: TGTGCCAGCACCAAGGGGTCGGTGAGCTCCTACGAGCAGTACTTC. The encoded protein is CASTKGSVSSYEQYF.

Concerning this clonotype itself: Being one base from a much bigger clone, this may be a read error. This rearrangement joins TRBV4-1 to TRBJ2-3; D is possibly TRBD2 (5 bases). In germline, CDR1 is MGHRA, CDR2 YSYEKL. CDR3 length: 15 amino acids. As DNA, the CDR3 is TGCGCCAGCAGCCAAAGAGGACTCAGCACAGATATGCAGTATTTT. This encodes CASSQRGLSTDMQYF.

The J gene is TRBJ2-2, the V gene TRBV7-2; D may be TRBD1 (6 bases). The CDR3 is 17 residues long. The germline V and J ends were trimmed by 5 bases and 2 bases, with 18 bases remaining between them. CDR1 is SGHTA, CDR2 FQGNSA, per germline. CDR3 sequence: CASSKKTGPINTGELFF. CDR3 DNA sequence: TGTGCCAGCAGCAAAAAGACAGGACCCATTAACACCGGGGAGCTGTTTTTT.

About this clonotype: This may arise from a read error, as a much more abundant clone is one base away. This chain links TRBV12-3 or TRBV12-4 with TRBJ2-2; the D gene is possibly TRBD2 (5 bases). The length of the CDR3 is 14 residues. The CDR3 nucleotides are TGTGCCAGCAGTTTAAAGGCTTCGGATAGGGAGCTGTTATTT. Translating gives CASSLKASDRELLF.

The chain recombines TRBV7-2 with TRBJ2-7, with TRBD2 identical over 12 bases. The V segment lost 7 bases and the J segment 1 base; nucleotides outside the gene matches: 5. This CDR3 comprises 15 residues. Germline-derived CDR1 and CDR2 are SGHTA and FQGNSA. CDR3 coding DNA: TGTGCCAGCACCACAGGACTAGCGGGGTCCTACGAGCAGTACTTC. Translation: CASTTGLAGSYEQYF.

The J gene is TRBJ2-6, the V gene TRBV12-3 or TRBV12-4; D might be TRBD2 (6 bases). The CDR3 is made up of 18 amino acids. V lost 4 bases to trimming and J lost 3 bases, with 19 bases between them. The CDR3 DNA sequence: TGTGCCAGCAGTTCCAGTACACTAGTGGGGGGTGGGGCCAACGTCCTGACTTTC. This gives the protein CASSSSTLVGGGANVLTF.

This clonotype appeared a single time. This clone may be a read error of a much larger clone one base away. The J gene is TRBJ2-7, the V gene TRBV10-3, with TRBD1 identical over 11 bases. Germline loops: CDR1 ENHRY, CDR2 SYGVKD. This CDR3 has 16 residues. The CDR3 coding sequence is TGTGCCATCAGTGAGTCTCAGGGACAGGGGGTCTACGAGCTGTACTTC. It translates to CAISESQGQGVYELYF.